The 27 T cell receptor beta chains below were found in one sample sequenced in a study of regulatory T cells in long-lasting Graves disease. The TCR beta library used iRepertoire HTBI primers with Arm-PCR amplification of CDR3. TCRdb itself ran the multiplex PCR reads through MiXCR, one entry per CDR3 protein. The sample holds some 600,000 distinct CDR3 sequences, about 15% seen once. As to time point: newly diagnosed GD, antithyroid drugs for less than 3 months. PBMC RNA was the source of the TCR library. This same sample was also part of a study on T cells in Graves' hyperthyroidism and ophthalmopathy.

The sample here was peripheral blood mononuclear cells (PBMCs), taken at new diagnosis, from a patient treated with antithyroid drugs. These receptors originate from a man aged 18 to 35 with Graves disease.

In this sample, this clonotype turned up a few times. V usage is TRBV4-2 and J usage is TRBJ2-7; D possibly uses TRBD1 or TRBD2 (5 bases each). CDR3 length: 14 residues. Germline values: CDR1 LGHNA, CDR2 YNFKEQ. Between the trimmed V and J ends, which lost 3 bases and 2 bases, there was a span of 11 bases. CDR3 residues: CASSQTDGTYEQYF. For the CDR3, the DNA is TGTGCCAGCAGCCAGACAGACGGGACCTACGAGCAGTACTTC.

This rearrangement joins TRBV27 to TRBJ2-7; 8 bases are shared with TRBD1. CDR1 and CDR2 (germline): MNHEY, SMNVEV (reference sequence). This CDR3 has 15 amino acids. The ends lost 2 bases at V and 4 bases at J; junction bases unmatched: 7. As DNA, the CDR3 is TGTGCCAGCAGTTTAGATCGAGGGACAGGTTACGAGCAGTACTTC. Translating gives CASSLDRGTGYEQYF.

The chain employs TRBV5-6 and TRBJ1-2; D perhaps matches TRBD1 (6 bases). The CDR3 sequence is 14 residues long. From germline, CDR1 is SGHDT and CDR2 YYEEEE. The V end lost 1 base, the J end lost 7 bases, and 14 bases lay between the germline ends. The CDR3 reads CASSLQGSRFGYTF. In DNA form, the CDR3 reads TGTGCCAGCAGCTTGCAGGGGAGCAGGTTTGGCTACACCTTC.

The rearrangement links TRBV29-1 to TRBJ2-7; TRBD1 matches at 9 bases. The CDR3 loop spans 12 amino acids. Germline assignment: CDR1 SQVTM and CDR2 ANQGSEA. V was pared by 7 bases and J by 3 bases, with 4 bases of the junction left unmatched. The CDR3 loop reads CSGGTGIYEQYF. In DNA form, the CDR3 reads TGCAGCGGGGGGACAGGGATCTACGAGCAGTACTTC.

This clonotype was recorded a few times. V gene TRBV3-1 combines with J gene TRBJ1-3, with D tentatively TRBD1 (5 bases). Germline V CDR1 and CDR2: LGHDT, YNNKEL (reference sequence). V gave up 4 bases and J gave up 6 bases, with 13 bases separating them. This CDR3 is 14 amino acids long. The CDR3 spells CASSLHRGANTIYF. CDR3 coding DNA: TGTGCCAGCAGCCTACATAGGGGTGCAAACACCATATATTTT. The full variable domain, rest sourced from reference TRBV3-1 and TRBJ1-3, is DTAVSQTPKYLVTQMGNDKSIKCEQNLGHDTMYWYKQDSKKFLKIMFSYNNKELIINETVPNRFSPKSPDKAHLNLHINSLELGDSAVYFCASSLHRGANTIYFGEGSWLTVV.

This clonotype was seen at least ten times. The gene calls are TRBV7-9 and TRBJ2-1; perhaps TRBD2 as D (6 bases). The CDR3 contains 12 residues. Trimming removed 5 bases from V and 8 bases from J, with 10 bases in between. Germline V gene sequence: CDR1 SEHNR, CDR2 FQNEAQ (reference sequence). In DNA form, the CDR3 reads TGTGCCAGCAGCGTTAGCGGCGATGAGCAGTTCTTC. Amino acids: CASSVSGDEQFF.

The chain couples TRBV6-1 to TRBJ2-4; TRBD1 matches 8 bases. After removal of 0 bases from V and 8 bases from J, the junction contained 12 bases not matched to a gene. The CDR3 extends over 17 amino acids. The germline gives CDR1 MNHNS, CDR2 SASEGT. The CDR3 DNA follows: TGTGCCAGCAGTGAAGCGCCCGGGACAGGCTGGGAAGACATTCAGTACTTC. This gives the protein CASSEAPGTGWEDIQYF.

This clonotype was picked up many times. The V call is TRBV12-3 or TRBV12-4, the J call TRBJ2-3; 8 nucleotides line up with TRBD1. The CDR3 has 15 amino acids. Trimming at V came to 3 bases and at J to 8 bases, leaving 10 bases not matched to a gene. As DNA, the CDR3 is TGTGCCAGCAGTTTGGAACAGGGGGTAGGAGTTACGCAGTATTTT. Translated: CASSLEQGVGVTQYF.

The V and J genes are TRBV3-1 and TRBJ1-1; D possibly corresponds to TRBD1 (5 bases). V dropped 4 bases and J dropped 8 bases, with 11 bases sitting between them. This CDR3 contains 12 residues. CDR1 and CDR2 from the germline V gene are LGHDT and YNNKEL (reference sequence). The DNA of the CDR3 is TGTGCCAGCAGCCCCCTGGCAGGGGAAGCTTTCTTT. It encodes CASSPLAGEAFF.

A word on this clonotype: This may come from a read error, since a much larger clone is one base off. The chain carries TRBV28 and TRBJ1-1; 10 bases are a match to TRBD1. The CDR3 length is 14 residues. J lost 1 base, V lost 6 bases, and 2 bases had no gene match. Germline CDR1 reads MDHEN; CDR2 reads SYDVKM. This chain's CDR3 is CASRGQGENTEAFF. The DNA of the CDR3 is TGTGCCAGCAGAGGACAGGGGGAGAACACTGAAGCTTTCTTT.

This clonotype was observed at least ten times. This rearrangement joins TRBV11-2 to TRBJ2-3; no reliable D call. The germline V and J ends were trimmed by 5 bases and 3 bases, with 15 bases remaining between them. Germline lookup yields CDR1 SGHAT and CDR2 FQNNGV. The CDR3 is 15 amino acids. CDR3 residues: CASSLNPTITDTQYF. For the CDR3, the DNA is TGTGCCAGCAGCCTTAACCCCACTATAACAGATACGCAGTATTTT.

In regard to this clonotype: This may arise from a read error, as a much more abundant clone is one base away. CDR3 in amino acids: CASSTGSRSSYNGQFF. The CDR3 region has the DNA TGTGCCAGCAGTACTGGATCTAGGAGCTCCTACAATGGGCAGTTCTTC. V is TRBV6-1 and J is TRBJ2-1; D not certain. The CDR3 consists of 16 residues. Germline-derived CDR1 and CDR2 are MNHNS and SASEGT.

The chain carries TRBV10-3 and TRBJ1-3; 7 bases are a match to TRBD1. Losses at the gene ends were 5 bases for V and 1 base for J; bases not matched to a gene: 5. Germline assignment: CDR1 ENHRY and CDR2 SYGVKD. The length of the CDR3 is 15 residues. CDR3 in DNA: TGTGCCATCAGTTCCGACAGGGCTTCTGGAAACACCATATATTTT. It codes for CAISSDRASGNTIYF.

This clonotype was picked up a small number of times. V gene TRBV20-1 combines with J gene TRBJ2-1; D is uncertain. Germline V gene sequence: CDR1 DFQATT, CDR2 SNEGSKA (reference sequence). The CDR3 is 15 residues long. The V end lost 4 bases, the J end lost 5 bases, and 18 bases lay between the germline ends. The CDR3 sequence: CSAIIPRRGHNEQFF. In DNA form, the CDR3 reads TGCAGTGCTATCATCCCCCGGCGAGGACACAATGAGCAGTTCTTC.

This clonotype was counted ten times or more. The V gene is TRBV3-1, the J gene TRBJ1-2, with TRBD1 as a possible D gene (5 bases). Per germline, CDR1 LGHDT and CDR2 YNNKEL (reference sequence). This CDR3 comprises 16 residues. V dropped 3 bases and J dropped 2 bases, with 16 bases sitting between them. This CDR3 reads CASSQLKQGSNYGYTF. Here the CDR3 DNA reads TGTGCCAGCAGCCAGCTCAAGCAGGGATCGAACTATGGCTACACCTTC. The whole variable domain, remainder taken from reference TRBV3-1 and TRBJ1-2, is DTAVSQTPKYLVTQMGNDKSIKCEQNLGHDTMYWYKQDSKKFLKIMFSYNNKELIINETVPNRFSPKSPDKAHLNLHINSLELGDSAVYFCASSQLKQGSNYGYTFGSGTRLTVV.

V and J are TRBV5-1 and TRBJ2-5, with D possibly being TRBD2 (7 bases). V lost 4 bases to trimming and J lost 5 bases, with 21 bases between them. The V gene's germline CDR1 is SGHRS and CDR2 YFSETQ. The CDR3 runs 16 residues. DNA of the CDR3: TGCGCCAGCAGCAAGGGACTACGACAGGAATGGGAGACCCAGTACTTC. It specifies CASSKGLRQEWETQYF. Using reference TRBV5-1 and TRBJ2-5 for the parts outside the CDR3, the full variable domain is KAGVTQTPRYLIKTRGQQVTLSCSPISGHRSVSWYQQTPGQGLQFLFEYFSETQRNKGNFPGRFSGRQFSNSRSEMNVSTLELGDSALYLCASSKGLRQEWETQYFGPGTRLLVL.

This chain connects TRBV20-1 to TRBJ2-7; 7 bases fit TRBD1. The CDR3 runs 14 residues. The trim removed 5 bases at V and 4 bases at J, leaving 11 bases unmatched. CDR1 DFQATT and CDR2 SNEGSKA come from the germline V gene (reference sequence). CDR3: CSAGKLTGWYEQYF. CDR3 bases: TGCAGTGCTGGGAAACTGACAGGGTGGTACGAGCAGTACTTC.

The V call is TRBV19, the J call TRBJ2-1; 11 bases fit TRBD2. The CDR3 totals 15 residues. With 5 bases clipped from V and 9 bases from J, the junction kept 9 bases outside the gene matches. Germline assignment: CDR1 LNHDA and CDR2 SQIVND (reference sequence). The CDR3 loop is CASSGLLAGVLEQFF. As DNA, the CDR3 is TGTGCCAGTAGTGGTCTACTAGCGGGAGTTCTTGAGCAGTTCTTC.

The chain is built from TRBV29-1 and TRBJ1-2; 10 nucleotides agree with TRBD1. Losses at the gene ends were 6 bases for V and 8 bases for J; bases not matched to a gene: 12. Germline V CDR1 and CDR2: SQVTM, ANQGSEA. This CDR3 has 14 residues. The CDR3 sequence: CSVSPGQGYSGYTF. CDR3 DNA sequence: TGCAGCGTCTCGCCGGGACAGGGGTATAGCGGCTACACCTTC.

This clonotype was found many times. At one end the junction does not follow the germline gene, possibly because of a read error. CDR3 sequence: CASRPEGQYSSPLHF. In nucleotides, the CDR3 is TGTGCCAGCAGACCAGAGGGACAGTATAGTTCACCCCTCCACTTT. The rearrangement joins TRBV28 to TRBJ1-6, with 7 bases identical to TRBD1. Germline V CDR1 and CDR2: MDHEN, SYDVKM. CDR3 size: 15 residues.

CDR3 bases: TGTGCCAGCAGTCGGACTAGCGGGAGCCTTGAACAAGAGACCCAGTACTTC. Protein product: CASSRTSGSLEQETQYF. The chain carries TRBV5-6 and TRBJ2-5; 13 nucleotides agree with TRBD2. Germline loops: CDR1 SGHDT, CDR2 YYEEEE. This CDR3 region has 17 residues. V lost 5 bases and J lost 2; bases outside the gene matches: 9.

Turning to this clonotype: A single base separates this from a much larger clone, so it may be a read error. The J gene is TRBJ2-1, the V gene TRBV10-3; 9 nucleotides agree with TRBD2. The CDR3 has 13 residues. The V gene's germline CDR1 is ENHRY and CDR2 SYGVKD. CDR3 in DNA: TGTCCCACCGTAGCGGGAGATTTGAATGAGCAGTTCTTC. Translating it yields CPTVAGDLNEQFF.

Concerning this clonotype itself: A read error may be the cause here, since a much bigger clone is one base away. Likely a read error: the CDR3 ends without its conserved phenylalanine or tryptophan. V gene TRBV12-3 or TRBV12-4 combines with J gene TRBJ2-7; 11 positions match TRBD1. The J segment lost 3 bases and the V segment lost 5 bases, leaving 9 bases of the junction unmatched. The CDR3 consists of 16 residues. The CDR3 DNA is TGTGCCAGCAGTCGGACAGGGGGCGCTTTTTTCTACGAGCAGTACTCC. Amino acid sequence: CASSRTGGAFFYEQYS.

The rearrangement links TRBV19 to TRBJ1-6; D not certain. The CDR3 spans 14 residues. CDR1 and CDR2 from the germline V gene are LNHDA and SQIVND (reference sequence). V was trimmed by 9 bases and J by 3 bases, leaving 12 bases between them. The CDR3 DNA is TGTGCCAGCGGCGTGACTGTCTATAATTCACCCCTCCACTTT. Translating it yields CASGVTVYNSPLHF.

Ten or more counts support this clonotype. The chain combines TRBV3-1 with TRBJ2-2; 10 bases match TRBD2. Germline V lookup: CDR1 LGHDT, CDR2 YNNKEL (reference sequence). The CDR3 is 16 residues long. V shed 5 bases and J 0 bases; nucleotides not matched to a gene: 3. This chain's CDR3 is CASSTGLAANTGELFF. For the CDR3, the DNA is TGTGCCAGCAGCACCGGACTAGCGGCGAACACCGGGGAGCTGTTTTTT.

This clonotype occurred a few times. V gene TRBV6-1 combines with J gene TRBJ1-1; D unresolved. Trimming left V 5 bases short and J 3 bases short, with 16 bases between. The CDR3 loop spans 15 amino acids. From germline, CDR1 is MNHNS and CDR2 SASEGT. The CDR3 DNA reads TGTGCCAGCAGTACCATCTCGGGGAGGGACACTGAAGCTTTCTTT. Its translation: CASSTISGRDTEAFF.

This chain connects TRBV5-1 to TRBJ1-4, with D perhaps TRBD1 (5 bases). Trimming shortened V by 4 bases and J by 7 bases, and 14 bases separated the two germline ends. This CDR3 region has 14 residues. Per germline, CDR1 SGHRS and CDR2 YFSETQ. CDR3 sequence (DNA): TGCGCCAGCAGCCCGACAGAAGGAACTGAAAAACTGTTTTTT. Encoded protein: CASSPTEGTEKLFF. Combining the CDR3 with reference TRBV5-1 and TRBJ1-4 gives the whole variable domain KAGVTQTPRYLIKTRGQQVTLSCSPISGHRSVSWYQQTPGQGLQFLFEYFSETQRNKGNFPGRFSGRQFSNSRSEMNVSTLELGDSALYLCASSPTEGTEKLFFGSGTQLSVL.